A single sample gave rise to the 24 T cell receptor beta chains below, sequenced in a study of blood T cells in healthy people across ages (dated by TCRdb to the mid-2010s). Library construction relied on 5' RACE. A second PCR of about 6 to 11 cycles was run with a J-beta primer mix and a sample-barcoded 5' primer. TCRdb redid the processing of the public reads, applying fastp at Q25 and MiXCR, and retained in-frame beta chains. Duplicate CDR3 protein sequences are folded into a single record with the most common DNA and genes. This sample is represented by roughly 1.9 million distinct CDR3 sequences; more than 35% of them were singletons. In total, the top ten clones hold approximately 22% of the sample. Source material: blood. The source of these receptors is a human donor in good health.

The chain is built from TRBV5-1 and TRBJ1-1; possibly TRBD1 for D (5 bases). CDR3 length: 15 residues. Deletions cut 5 bases from V and 4 bases from J, with 18 bases between. Per germline, CDR1 SGHRS and CDR2 YFSETQ. Written as DNA, the CDR3 is TGCGCCAGCAGTTGGGTTGGGGGGGGAAGCACTGAAGCTTTCTTT. This sequence encodes CASSWVGGGSTEAFF.

The chain links TRBV28 to TRBJ2-4, with D uncertain. Per the germline V gene, CDR1 is MDHEN and CDR2 is SYDVKM. Trimming removed 5 bases at V and 2 bases at J, with 7 bases between. The CDR3 loop spans 13 amino acids. The CDR3 DNA reads as TGTGCCAGCAGTCCATTCCCCAAAAACATTCAGTACTTC. Translation: CASSPFPKNIQYF.

The chain uses TRBV14 and TRBJ2-1; D is undetermined. This CDR3 is 13 amino acids long. Trimming took off 0 bases at V and 10 bases at J, with 10 bases between the two ends. Germline values: CDR1 SGHDN, CDR2 FVKESK. The CDR3 sequence: CASSQDPTYEQFF. CDR3 in DNA: TGTGCCAGCAGCCAAGATCCGACCTACGAGCAGTTCTTC.

The V and J genes are TRBV12-3 or TRBV12-4 and TRBJ1-5; D remains unclear. The CDR3 has 14 residues. Trimming stripped 3 bases from V and 5 bases from J, with 11 bases between. CDR3 loop: CASSLGRADQPQHF. In DNA, the CDR3 is TGTGCCAGCAGTTTGGGAAGAGCGGATCAGCCCCAGCATTTT.

The V and J genes are TRBV11-2 and TRBJ2-7, with TRBD1 matching over 9 bases. The ends lost 5 bases at V and 0 bases at J; junction bases unmatched: 8. Germline assignment: CDR1 SGHAT and CDR2 FQNNGV. CDR3 length equals 16 residues. The DNA of the CDR3 is TGTGCCAGCAGCCCTTGGGACAGGGCCAGCTCCTACGAGCAGTACTTC. Its protein is CASSPWDRASSYEQYF.

This clonotype was observed a handful of times. This chain links TRBV15 with TRBJ1-2; D is undetermined. This CDR3 has 12 residues. The germline CDR1 and CDR2 sequences are LNHNV and YYDKDF (reference sequence). Deletions cut 0 bases from V and 4 bases from J, with 3 bases between. CDR3 in DNA: TGTGCCACCAGCAGAGAGGCCTATGGCTACACCTTC. This sequence encodes CATSREAYGYTF.

The chain couples TRBV15 to TRBJ1-4, with D unresolved. CDR1 is LNHNV, CDR2 YYDKDF, per germline (reference sequence). Trimming pared 1 base from V and 12 bases from J, leaving 18 bases between. This CDR3 is 15 amino acids long. The CDR3: CATSRAPDPLQELFF. DNA for the CDR3: TGTGCCACCAGCAGAGCCCCAGACCCACTCCAAGAACTGTTTTTT.

The chain combines TRBV28 with TRBJ2-1; 9 nucleotides match TRBD2. V shed 5 bases and J 0 bases; nucleotides not matched to a gene: 5. This CDR3 region has 16 residues. CDR1 and CDR2 from the germline V gene are MDHEN and SYDVKM. The CDR3: CASSKISGGSYNEQFF. The DNA of the CDR3 is TGTGCCAGCAGTAAGATTAGCGGGGGCTCCTACAATGAGCAGTTCTTC. Complete variable domain (other parts from reference TRBV28 and TRBJ2-1): DVKVTQSSRYLVKRTGEKVFLECVQDMDHENMFWYRQDPGLGLRLIYFSYDVKMKEKGDIPEGYSVSREKKERFSLILESASTNQTSMYLCASSKISGGSYNEQFFGPGTRLTVL.

This clonotype was observed once. Given a much more abundant clone one base away, this may be a read error. The chain is built from TRBV10-3 and TRBJ2-1; TRBD1 is a possible D gene (6 bases). The J call is uncertain, as TRBJ2-7 better fits the DNA end. Germline values: CDR1 ENHRY, CDR2 SYGVKD. This CDR3 contains 17 residues. The CDR3 nucleotides read TGTGCCATCAGTGAGTCTAGGTTGGACAGAGCTTACAATGAGCAGTACTTC. Translation gives CAISESRLDRAYNEQYF.

This clonotype was recorded many times. One junction end does not reproduce the germline sequence, and a read error may be involved. V and J are TRBV5-1 and TRBJ2-5, with D possibly matching TRBD1 (6 bases). CDR1 is SGHRS and CDR2 is YFSETQ in the germline V gene. CDR3 length equals 14 residues. The CDR3 loop is CASSSTGTQETQYF. CDR3 bases: TGTGCCAGCAGCTCTACAGGGACCCAAGAGACCCAGTACTTC.

This clonotype appeared a few times. This chain links TRBV7-2 with TRBJ1-2; D possibly corresponds to TRBD1 (5 bases). Trimming removed 4 bases at V and 5 bases at J, with 20 bases between. CDR1 and CDR2 from the germline V gene are SGHTA and FQGNSA. There are 16 residues in the CDR3. The CDR3 loop reads CASSSPGSARLYGYTF. DNA of the CDR3: TGTGCCAGCAGCTCCCCAGGGAGCGCACGCCTATATGGCTACACCTTC.

The chain is built from TRBV10-3 and TRBJ2-1, with 9 bases aligning to TRBD1. Germline V lookup: CDR1 ENHRY, CDR2 SYGVKD. The CDR3 is made up of 18 amino acids. The ends lost 7 bases at V and 5 bases at J; junction bases unmatched: 18. CDR3 in DNA: TGTGCCATCAAGGGGAGTGGACAGGGGCTTGTCGGGGACAATGAGCAGTTCTTC. This codes for CAIKGSGQGLVGDNEQFF.

The rearrangement links TRBV5-1 to TRBJ2-7; D remains unclear. Deletions cut 0 bases from V and 0 bases from J, with 10 bases between. Germline V gives CDR1 SGHRS, CDR2 YFSETQ. The CDR3 totals 15 residues. The CDR3 bases are TGCGCCAGCAGCTTGGCAGTGGCGAGCTCCTACGAGCAGTACTTC. It yields the protein CASSLAVASSYEQYF.

The V gene is TRBV7-2, the J gene TRBJ2-7; D is perhaps TRBD2 (6 bases). The CDR3 covers 16 residues. Germline V gene lookup returns CDR1 SGHTA and CDR2 FQGNSA. V shed 1 base and J shed 5 bases, with 18 bases lying between them. The DNA for the CDR3 is TGTGCCAGCAGCTTAGAAGGCCTGCGGGGTAGCGACGAGCAGTACTTC. It is translated as CASSLEGLRGSDEQYF.

The chain uses TRBV10-3 and TRBJ2-7; D perhaps matches TRBD2 (7 bases). Germline V gene data show CDR1 as ENHRY and CDR2 as SYGVKD. CDR3 length: 14 residues. Trimming cost V 6 bases and J 6 bases, with 18 bases left between them. The CDR3 region has the DNA TGTGCCATCAGGGGTGGGGGGGGCCCCGTCGAGCAGTACTTC. It translates to CAIRGGGGPVEQYF.

This chain joins TRBV7-9 and TRBJ2-4, with TRBD1 matching over 8 bases. The tail of the sequence fits TRBJ2-7 better, so the J call may be wrong. Germline CDR1 is SEHNR and CDR2 is FQNEAQ (reference sequence). The CDR3 covers 15 residues. CDR3 in DNA: TGTGCCAGCAGCTACAGGGCTACAGGGGGTGGCGAGCAGTACTTC. Translated, it gives CASSYRATGGGEQYF.

The J gene is TRBJ1-1, the V gene TRBV20-1; no clear D gene. V dropped 4 bases and J dropped 2 bases, with 14 bases sitting between them. Germline CDR1 and CDR2: DFQATT and SNEGSKA (reference sequence). This CDR3 spans 14 amino acids. In DNA, the CDR3 is TGCAGTGCTACCGTGGCTGTCGGTAACACTGAAGCTTTCTTT. This gives the protein CSATVAVGNTEAFF.

This clonotype was found a few times. This chain connects TRBV21-1 to TRBJ1-1; the table's D call, TRBD1, has no DNA check behind it. TRBV21-1 is shown as a pseudogene. The CDR3 spans 15 residues. CDR3 sequence (DNA): TGTGCCAGCAGCTTCCGGACTGCCCCGGGCACTGAAGCTTTCTTT. Amino acid sequence: CASSFRTAPGTEAFF.

This chain connects TRBV12-5 to TRBJ1-2; no reliable D call. The germline V and J ends were trimmed by 0 bases and 8 bases, with 4 bases remaining between them. The CDR3 is 11 amino acids. CDR1 is LGHNT and CDR2 is FRNRAP in the germline V gene. DNA of the CDR3: TGTGCTAGTGGTTTGGTACGAGGCTACACCTTC. Translating it yields CASGLVRGYTF.

The chain links TRBV12-3 or TRBV12-4 to TRBJ2-5; a possible D gene is TRBD1 (5 bases). The J call could be wrong; TRBJ2-1 is a better fit for the DNA end. The CDR3 is made up of 14 amino acids. The CDR3 DNA sequence: TGTGCCAGCAGCTTACGAAGACAGCAAGAGACCCAGTTCTTC. Protein sequence: CASSLRRQQETQFF.

The sample holds a few counts of this clonotype. The J gene is TRBJ2-5, the V gene TRBV5-1; 12 nucleotides match TRBD2. Germline loops: CDR1 SGHRS, CDR2 YFSETQ. CDR3 length equals 16 residues. V shed 1 base and J 5 bases; nucleotides not matched to a gene: 6. The CDR3 reads CASSLSASGGAETQYF. The CDR3 DNA reads as TGCGCCAGCAGCTTGTCGGCTAGCGGGGGGGCCGAGACCCAGTACTTC.

The sample holds a few counts of this clonotype. This chain links TRBV7-2 with TRBJ2-7; D is possibly TRBD2 (6 bases). Trimming cost V 8 bases and J 7 bases, with 18 bases left between them. Germline lookup yields CDR1 SGHTA and CDR2 FQGNSA. The CDR3 length is 13 residues. The CDR3 reads CASEKLGEEEQYF. The CDR3 DNA is TGTGCCAGCGAGAAGTTGGGGGAGGAGGAGCAGTACTTC.

The chain recombines TRBV29-1 with TRBJ2-5, with a possible D match to TRBD2 (7 bases). Matching the DNA end better, TRBJ2-7 makes the J call doubtful. The germline V gene encodes CDR1 SQVTM and CDR2 ANQGSEA. The CDR3 runs to 13 residues. CDR3 DNA sequence: TGCAGCGTTGGGGCGGGGGCCGCTTACGAGCAGTACTTC. Residues: CSVGAGAAYEQYF.

This clonotype came up a few times. CDR3 sequence (DNA): TGCAGCGTTGACGTAAGCGGGGCTAGCACAGATACGCAGTATTTT. Encoded protein: CSVDVSGASTDTQYF. The V gene is TRBV29-1, the J gene TRBJ2-3, with 7 bases aligning to TRBD2. Germline CDR1 SQVTM, CDR2 ANQGSEA. This CDR3 is 15 amino acids long. V was clipped by 3 bases and J by 0 bases; unmatched bases: 6.